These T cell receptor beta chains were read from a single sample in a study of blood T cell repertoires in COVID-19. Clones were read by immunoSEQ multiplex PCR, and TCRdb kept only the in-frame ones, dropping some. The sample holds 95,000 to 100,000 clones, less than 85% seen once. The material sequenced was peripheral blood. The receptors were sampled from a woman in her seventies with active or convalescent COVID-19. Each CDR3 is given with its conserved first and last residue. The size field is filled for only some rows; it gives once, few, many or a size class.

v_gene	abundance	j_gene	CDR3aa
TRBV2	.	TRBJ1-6	CASSLQGAGSPLHF
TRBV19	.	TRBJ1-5	CASSIAGGGNQPQHF
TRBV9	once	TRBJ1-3	CASSDSGTGNTIYF
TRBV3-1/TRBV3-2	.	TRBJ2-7	CASSQDRNPSYEQYF
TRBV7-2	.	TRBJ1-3	CASSLGGGGNGNTIYF
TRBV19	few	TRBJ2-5	CASSGARETQYF
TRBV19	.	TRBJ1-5	CASSILRGQGSSKPQHF
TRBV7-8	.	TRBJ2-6	CASSLATASGANVLTF
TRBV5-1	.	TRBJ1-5	CASSLGDRGDYSNQPQHF
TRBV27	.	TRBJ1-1	CASRLRQGANTEAFF
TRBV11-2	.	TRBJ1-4	CASSFTRQGLASNEKLFF
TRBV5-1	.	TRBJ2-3	CASSWTGADTQYF
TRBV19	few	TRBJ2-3	CASTPLAGEILDTQYF
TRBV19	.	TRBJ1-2	CASSVDRGVYTF
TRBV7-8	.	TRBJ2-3	CASSSFSWDTQYF
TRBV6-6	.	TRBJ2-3	CASSYSAQATDTQYF
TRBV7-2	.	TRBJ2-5	CASSLMSSSQETQYF
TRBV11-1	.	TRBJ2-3	CASSPEGRGRTDTQYF
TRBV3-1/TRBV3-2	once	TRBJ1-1	CASSQADRGAFF
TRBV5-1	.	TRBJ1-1	CASSSQGLGEAFF
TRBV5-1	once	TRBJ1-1	CASSLAGGASTEAFF
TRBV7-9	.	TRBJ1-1	CASSLGQFTEAFF
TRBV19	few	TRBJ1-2	CASSIRERDYGYTF
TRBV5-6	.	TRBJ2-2	CASSFRVQGGELFF
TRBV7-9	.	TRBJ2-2	CASSLRQTGELFF
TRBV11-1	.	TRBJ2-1	CASSSGLNSEQFF
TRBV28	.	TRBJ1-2	CASSPPIGRGAVGGYTF
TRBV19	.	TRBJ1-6	CASTRRQGALDSPLHF
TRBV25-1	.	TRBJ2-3	CASSDPRVADTQYF